These 13 T cell receptor beta chains originate from one sample sequenced in a study of T cell responses to AZD1222 COVID-19 vaccine. Measured with immunoSEQ multiplex PCR; TCRdb has only the in-frame clones, and not every one. The sample has 90,000 to 150,000 clones, approximately 90% seen once; the top ten hold under 3%. The source was peripheral blood, collected 28 days after the second AZD1222 dose. The source of these receptors is an adult who received the AZD1222 COVID-19 vaccine.

The rearrangement links TRBV7-9 to TRBJ2-7, with TRBD1 as a possible D gene (5 bases). The CDR3 covers 12 residues. The V gene lost 5 bases and the J gene lost 6 bases, with 11 bases spanning the gap. Looked up from germline, CDR1 is SEHNR and CDR2 is FQNEAQ (reference sequence). The CDR3, as DNA: TGTGCCAGCAGCCCACAGGAAAGCGAGCAGTACTTC. It yields the protein CASSPQESEQYF. Full variable domain (outside the CDR3, taken from reference TRBV7-9 and TRBJ2-7): DTGVSQNPRHKITKRGQNVTFRCDPISEHNRLYWYRQTLGQGPEFLTYFQNEAQLEKSRLLSDRFSAERPKGSFSTLEIQRTEQGDSAMYLCASSPQESEQYFGPGTRLTVT.

The chain employs TRBV7-9 and TRBJ1-5, with TRBD1 identical over 9 bases. The CDR3 runs to 14 residues. V shed 5 bases and J 7 bases; nucleotides not matched to a gene: 6. Germline-derived CDR1 and CDR2 are SEHNR and FQNEAQ (reference sequence). The CDR3 is CASSEGQGWQPQHF. The CDR3 DNA is TGTGCCAGCAGCGAAGGACAGGGGTGGCAGCCCCAGCATTTT.

This clone was observed a single time. The gene calls are TRBV5-1 and TRBJ1-1, with TRBD1 identical over 7 bases. The length of the CDR3 is 14 residues. The junction had 6 bases not matched to a gene; V was cut back by 4 bases and J by 3 bases. Germline V CDR1 and CDR2: SGHRS, YFSETQ. CDR3 DNA: TGCGCCAGCAGCCCTCGACAGGGAGACACTGAAGCTTTCTTT. Translated: CASSPRQGDTEAFF.

This sequence joins TRBV4-1 and TRBJ1-3, with 7 nucleotides matching TRBD1. J was trimmed by 0 bases and V by 4 bases; bases with no gene match: 3. CDR1 and CDR2 from the germline V gene are MGHRA and YSYEKL. This CDR3 region has 15 residues. The CDR3 sequence is CASSPTGNSGNTIYF. CDR3 in DNA: TGCGCCAGCAGCCCGACAGGGAACTCTGGAAACACCATATATTTT.

This chain's CDR3 is CASSSPLGSSGNTIYF. The DNA for the CDR3 is TGTGCCAGCAGCTCCCCTCTCGGGAGCTCTGGAAACACCATATATTTT. V gene TRBV7-2 combines with J gene TRBJ1-3; D uncertain. Germline V CDR1 and CDR2: SGHTA, FQGNSA. The CDR3 totals 16 residues. The ends were cut back, 4 bases at V and 0 bases at J, with 13 bases in the middle. Supplemented by reference TRBV7-2 and TRBJ1-3, the full variable domain reads GAGVSQSPSNKVTEKGKDVELRCDPISGHTALYWYRQSLGQGLEFLIYFQGNSAPDKSGLPSDRFSAERTGGSVSTLTIQRTQQEDSAVYLCASSSPLGSSGNTIYFGEGSWLTVV.

Notes on this clone: This same CDR3 is encoded by further DNA sequences in the sample. This chain connects TRBV11-3 to TRBJ1-1; D is uncertain. Per the germline V gene, CDR1 is SGHNT and CDR2 is YENEEA. The V end lost 1 base, the J end lost 1 base, and 4 bases lay between the germline ends. This CDR3 is built from 13 residues. The CDR3 is CASSLGGNTEAFF. In DNA form, the CDR3 reads TGTGCCAGCAGCTTAGGCGGGAACACTGAAGCTTTCTTT. The variable domain in full, completed from reference TRBV11-3 and TRBJ1-1, reads EAGVVQSPRYKIIEKKQPVAFWCNPISGHNTLYWYLQNLGQGPELLIRYENEEAVDDSQLPKDRFSAERLKGVDSTLKIQPAELGDSAVYLCASSLGGNTEAFFGQGTRLTVV.

The chain combines TRBV2 with TRBJ2-7, with D possibly matching TRBD1 (5 bases). The CDR3 runs 15 residues. Trimming took off 7 bases at V and 5 bases at J, with 21 bases between the two ends. Germline V gives CDR1 SNHLY, CDR2 FYNNEI. The CDR3: CASTAQGSPTNEQYF. DNA for the CDR3: TGTGCCAGCACTGCGCAGGGATCTCCCACCAACGAGCAGTACTTC.

As DNA, the CDR3 is TGCGCCAGCAGTTCCGGGACAGGGGGCGCGAGGAGGGAAAAACTGTTTTTT. Translated, it gives CASSSGTGGARREKLFF. The chain couples TRBV5-1 to TRBJ1-4; 12 bases line up with TRBD1. J was trimmed by 8 bases and V by 5 bases; bases with no gene match: 13. Germline CDR1 SGHRS, CDR2 YFSETQ. The CDR3 is made up of 17 amino acids.

The chain is built from TRBV7-2 and TRBJ1-2, with D hard to call. The CDR3 sequence is 14 residues long. Germline CDR1 reads SGHTA; CDR2 reads FQGNSA. V was trimmed by 5 bases and J by 2 bases, leaving 12 bases between them. The CDR3 protein is CASSPNTVNYGYTF. CDR3 DNA sequence: TGTGCCAGCAGCCCTAATACAGTGAACTATGGCTACACCTTC.

V gene TRBV18 combines with J gene TRBJ1-2, with TRBD1 as a possible D gene (6 bases). Per germline, CDR1 KGHSH and CDR2 LQKENI. V dropped 4 bases and J dropped 4 bases, with 13 bases sitting between them. This CDR3 spans 14 amino acids. The CDR3 DNA is TGTGCCAGCTCACGGGACACCGGCCCCTATGGCTACACCTTC. Translation gives CASSRDTGPYGYTF.

The gene calls are TRBV5-4 and TRBJ1-2, with D uncertain. CDR3 length: 13 amino acids. Per the germline V gene, CDR1 is SGHNT and CDR2 is YYREEE (reference sequence). V lost 2 bases to trimming and J lost 2 bases, with 7 bases between them. The CDR3 DNA follows: TGTGCCAGCAGCTTCATCTTAAACTATGGCTACACCTTC. Translation gives CASSFILNYGYTF.

V gene TRBV30 combines with J gene TRBJ1-3; D gene ambiguous. Trimming took 2 bases from V and 2 from J, leaving 4 bases between them. Looked up from germline, CDR1 is GTSNPN and CDR2 is SVGIG (reference sequence). This CDR3 region has 12 residues. Here the CDR3 reads CAWSRTGNTIYF. CDR3 bases: TGTGCCTGGAGTCGGACTGGAAACACCATATATTTT.

CDR3 DNA: TGCGCCAGCAACGGTCAGAGTAGCTCCTACGAGCAGTACTTC. This gives the protein CASNGQSSSYEQYF. The chain uses TRBV5-1 and TRBJ2-7, with unresolved D. The germline V gene encodes CDR1 SGHRS and CDR2 YFSETQ. Trimming shortened V by 6 bases and J by 0 bases, and 13 bases separated the two germline ends. This CDR3 comprises 14 residues.